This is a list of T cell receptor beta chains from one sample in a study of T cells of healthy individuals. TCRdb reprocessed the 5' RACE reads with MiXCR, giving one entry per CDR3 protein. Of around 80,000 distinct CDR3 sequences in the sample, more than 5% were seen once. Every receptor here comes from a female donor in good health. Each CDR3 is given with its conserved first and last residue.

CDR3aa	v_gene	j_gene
CASSPRGGGTEAFF	TRBV7-2	TRBJ1-1
CASSPLAISYNEQFF	TRBV27	TRBJ2-1
CASSSRQGDYEQYF	TRBV27	TRBJ2-7
CASSYNPRQGNSPLHF	TRBV6-5	TRBJ1-6
CASRRFQDSYGYTF	TRBV28	TRBJ1-2
CASSLKGVGEQFF	TRBV12-3/TRBV12-4	TRBJ2-1
CSSDAALTGTGHYNEQFF	TRBV29-1	TRBJ2-1
CASRDSSNEKLFF	TRBV28	TRBJ1-4
CATSEGPQHF	TRBV28	TRBJ1-5
CASSQREQGGTGNTIYF	TRBV4-1	TRBJ1-3
CASSLLEGEGSEQYF	TRBV5-6	TRBJ2-7
CASSRTGGNAAYTEAFF	TRBV5-5	TRBJ1-1
CSAYARPTDSLSNYGYTF	TRBV29-1	TRBJ1-2
CASSYAGGHQETQYF	TRBV6-2/TRBV6-3	TRBJ2-5
CAWTMTGVGTEAFF	TRBV30	TRBJ1-1
CASSLKDDGSTEAFF	TRBV12-3/TRBV12-4	TRBJ1-1
CAAGEGTGELFF	TRBV25-1	TRBJ2-2
CASSQVETRETQYF	TRBV3-1	TRBJ2-5
CASSYKEREIMNTEAFF	TRBV6-2/TRBV6-3	TRBJ1-1
CASRPDRGIGQPQHF	TRBV12-3/TRBV12-4	TRBJ1-5
CASWTGTPEAFF	TRBV28	TRBJ1-1
CASNPPYGYTF	TRBV7-3	TRBJ1-2
CASRTHDLNTEAFF	TRBV6-2/TRBV6-3	TRBJ1-1
CASSPYLQVRETQYF	TRBV7-8	TRBJ2-5
CASSLTGTSGRDTQYF	TRBV7-2	TRBJ2-3
CSAREGGPLTANTGELFF	TRBV20-1	TRBJ2-2
CASSLVWDSNSPLHF	TRBV7-9	TRBJ1-6
CASSSHEASGRCGEQFF	TRBV21-1	TRBJ2-1
CASSERHAEQYF	TRBV25-1	TRBJ2-7
CSVALRGRAPRSSYNEQFF	TRBV29-1	TRBJ2-1
CASSQGVDGSFYEQYF	TRBV4-2	TRBJ2-7
CATGTSTNEQFF	TRBV24-1	TRBJ2-1
CASSTGQAGSGGKLFF	TRBV6-5	TRBJ1-4
CAISKDGDYNEQFF	TRBV10-3	TRBJ2-1
CAWTGVAEAFF	TRBV30	TRBJ1-1
CASSLGGHW	TRBV7-9	TRBJ1-1
CASSPSDTNEKPFF	TRBV5-1	TRBJ1-4
CASTPWGEGLGKTQYF	TRBV6-6	TRBJ2-5
CASSGQGIGYTF	TRBV25-1	TRBJ1-2
CSVVGRGTEAFF	TRBV29-1	TRBJ1-1
CASSITGNQETQYF	TRBV28	TRBJ2-5
CASSATRRNSYNEQFF	TRBV6-5	TRBJ2-1
CSASRGQGNQPQHF	TRBV20-1	TRBJ1-5
CSARDLSGRPHEQFF	TRBV20-1	TRBJ2-1
CASSLPPGLAGVRNEQFF	TRBV27	TRBJ2-1
CASRAGTASEAFF	TRBV2	TRBJ1-1
CASSEAYQYF	TRBV6-1	TRBJ2-3
CASSPRGVETQYF	TRBV6-2/TRBV6-3	TRBJ2-5
CASKFFLLGDEAFF	TRBV28	TRBJ1-1
CASSFGPFSYEQYF	TRBV27	TRBJ2-7
CASSFRNQPQHF	TRBV27	TRBJ1-5